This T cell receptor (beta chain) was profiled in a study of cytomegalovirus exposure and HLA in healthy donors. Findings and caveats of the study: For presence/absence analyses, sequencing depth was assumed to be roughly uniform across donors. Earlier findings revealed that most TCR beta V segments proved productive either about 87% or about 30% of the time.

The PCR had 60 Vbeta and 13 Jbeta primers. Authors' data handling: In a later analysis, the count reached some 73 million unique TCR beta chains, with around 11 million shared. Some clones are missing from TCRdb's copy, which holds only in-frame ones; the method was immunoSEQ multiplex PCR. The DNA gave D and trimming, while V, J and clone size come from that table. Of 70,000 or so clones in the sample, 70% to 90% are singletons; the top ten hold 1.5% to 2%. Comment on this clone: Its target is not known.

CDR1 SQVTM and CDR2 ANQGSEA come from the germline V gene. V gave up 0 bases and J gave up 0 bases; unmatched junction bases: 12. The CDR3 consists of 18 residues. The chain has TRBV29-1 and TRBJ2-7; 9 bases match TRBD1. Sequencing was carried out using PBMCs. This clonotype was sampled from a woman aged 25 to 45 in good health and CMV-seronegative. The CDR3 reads CSVEDRGTGREYSYEQYF. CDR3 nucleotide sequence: TGCAGCGTTGAAGATCGTGGGACAGGGAGGGAGTACTCCTACGAGCAGTACTTC.